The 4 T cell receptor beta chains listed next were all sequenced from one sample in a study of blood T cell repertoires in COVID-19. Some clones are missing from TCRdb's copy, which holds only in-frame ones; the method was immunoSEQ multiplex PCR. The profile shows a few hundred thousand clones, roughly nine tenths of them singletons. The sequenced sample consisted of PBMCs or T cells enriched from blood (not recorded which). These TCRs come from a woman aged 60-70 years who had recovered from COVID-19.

The CDR3 protein is CASSEGTGRGKAFF. The DNA for the CDR3 is TGTGCCAGCAGTGAGGGGACAGGGAGGGGAAAAGCTTTCTTT. The V gene is TRBV6-1, the J gene TRBJ1-1, with TRBD1 matching 9 bases. The CDR3 totals 14 residues. CDR1 is MNHNS, CDR2 SASEGT, per germline. The V segment lost 3 bases and the J segment 9 bases; nucleotides outside the gene matches: 8.

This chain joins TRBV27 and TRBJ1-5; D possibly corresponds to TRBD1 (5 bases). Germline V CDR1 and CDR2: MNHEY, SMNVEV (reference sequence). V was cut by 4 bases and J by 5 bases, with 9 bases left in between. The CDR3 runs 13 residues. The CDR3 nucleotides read TGTGCCAGCAGTTGGGACTCTTATCAGCCCCAGCATTTT. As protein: CASSWDSYQPQHF.

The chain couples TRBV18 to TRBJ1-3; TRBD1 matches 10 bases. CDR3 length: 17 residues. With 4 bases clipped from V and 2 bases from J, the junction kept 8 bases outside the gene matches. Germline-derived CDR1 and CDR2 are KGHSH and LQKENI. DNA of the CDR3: TGTGCCAGCTCACAAGGACAGGGGGGCTTCCCTGGAAACACCATATATTTT. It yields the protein CASSQGQGGFPGNTIYF.

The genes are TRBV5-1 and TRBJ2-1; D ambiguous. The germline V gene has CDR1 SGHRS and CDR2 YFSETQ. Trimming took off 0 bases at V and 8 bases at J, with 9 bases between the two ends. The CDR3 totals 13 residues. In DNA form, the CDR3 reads TGCGCCAGCAGCTTGGATTTCGAGGATGAGCAGTTCTTC. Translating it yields CASSLDFEDEQFF.